The present TCR beta chain was sequenced within a study of CD8 T cells in ankylosing spondylitis. Germline loops: CDR1 DFQATT, CDR2 SNEGSKA (reference sequence). The CDR3 is 16 residues long. The ends lost 5 bases at V and 3 bases at J; junction bases unmatched: 13. From the 5' RACE reads, TCRdb called clonotypes with MiXCR, one entry per CDR3 protein. Counted here are roughly 90,000 distinct CDR3 sequences, just under 9% occurring once; the ten biggest clones make up around 30%. This clonotype was seen at least ten times. Its cognate antigen is unknown. Study conclusions and caveats: A motif in TCR beta, a set of under 10 highly homologous variants, appeared characteristic of ankylosing spondylitis blood. With a CD8+ phenotype, disease-linked clones were relatively rare in peripheral blood.

The sample comprised blood, either unsorted or a sorted T cell fraction (not recorded which). The rearrangement links TRBV20-1 to TRBJ2-7, with TRBD1 matching over 10 bases. The receptor was isolated from a male donor with ankylosing spondylitis. CDR3 in amino acids: CSAVHTGTGDRYEQYF. DNA of the CDR3: TGCAGTGCTGTTCACACCGGGACAGGGGATCGCTACGAGCAGTACTTC.